Listed below are T cell receptor beta chains from one sample, sequenced in a study of response to subunit inactivated influenza vaccine. TCRdb passed the RT-PCR reads through MiXCR, listing each CDR3 protein once. The sample consists of approximately 500,000 distinct CDR3 sequences, 14% of them appearing once. Sequenced here: PBMCs from blood, sampled 11 to 12 days after vaccination. These receptors were collected from a man over 45 who received an inactivated influenza vaccine. Both conserved end residues are part of each CDR3. The D gene is left open where the match is weak. Clone size, where shown, is once, few, many, or a class for clones that have expanded.

d_gene: TRBD1; abundance: .; v_gene: TRBV5-1; j_gene: TRBJ1-5; CDR3aa: CASSLGGQPGQPQHF; CDR3nt: TGCGCCAGCAGCTTGGGGGGACAGCCGGGTCAGCCCCAGCATTTT
d_gene: TRBD1; abundance: few; v_gene: TRBV6-5; j_gene: TRBJ2-2; CDR3aa: CASSYVGRQGNTGELFF; CDR3nt: TGTGCCAGCAGTTACGTTGGAAGACAGGGGAACACCGGGGAGCTGTTTTTT
d_gene: TRBD1; abundance: few; v_gene: TRBV20-1; j_gene: TRBJ2-7; CDR3aa: CSATPDRESGQYF; CDR3nt: TGCAGTGCTACCCCAGACAGGGAGAGTGGGCAGTACTTC
d_gene: TRBD2; abundance: .; v_gene: TRBV20-1; j_gene: TRBJ2-3; CDR3aa: CSAGEMGLAGADTQYF; CDR3nt: TGCAGTGCTGGAGAGATGGGACTAGCAGGGGCAGATACGCAGTATTTT
d_gene: TRBD1; abundance: many; v_gene: TRBV7-9; j_gene: TRBJ1-2; CDR3aa: CASSSSGTGYGYTF; CDR3nt: TGTGCCAGCAGCTCCTCCGGGACAGGATACGGCTACACCTTC
d_gene: TRBD2; abundance: few; v_gene: TRBV6-1; j_gene: TRBJ2-3; CDR3aa: CASSGRALGRAPGDTQYF; CDR3nt: TGTGCCAGCAGCGGGAGGGCACTTGGCAGGGCCCCAGGGGATACGCAGTATTTT
d_gene: TRBD2; abundance: .; v_gene: TRBV7-9; j_gene: TRBJ2-5; CDR3aa: CASSSGTSGKTQYF; CDR3nt: TGTGCCAGCAGCTCGGGGACTAGCGGGAAAACCCAGTACTTC
d_gene: TRBD2; abundance: .; v_gene: TRBV20-1; j_gene: TRBJ2-2; CDR3aa: CSAMGGGGAYTGELFF; CDR3nt: TGCAGTGCTATGGGCGGCGGGGGGGCCTACACCGGGGAGCTGTTTTTT
d_gene: .; abundance: few; v_gene: TRBV28; j_gene: TRBJ1-2; CDR3aa: CASSHATGPEVRTF; CDR3nt: TGTGCCAGCAGCCACGCCACGGGCCCCGAGGTACGAACCTTC
d_gene: TRBD1; abundance: few; v_gene: TRBV9; j_gene: TRBJ1-1; CDR3aa: CASSVQGGGTEAFF; CDR3nt: TGTGCCAGCAGCGTTCAGGGGGGGGGCACTGAAGCTTTCTTT
d_gene: .; abundance: .; v_gene: TRBV10-1; j_gene: TRBJ1-1; CDR3aa: CASRVTVNTEAFF; CDR3nt: TGCGCCAGCAGAGTGACCGTGAACACTGAAGCTTTCTTT
d_gene: .; abundance: .; v_gene: TRBV7-2; j_gene: TRBJ2-2; CDR3aa: CASSSSTVGELFF; CDR3nt: TGTGCCAGCAGCTCTTCGACGGTCGGGGAGCTGTTTTTT
d_gene: .; abundance: few; v_gene: TRBV6-5; j_gene: TRBJ2-2; CDR3aa: CASSYLQEGGELFF; CDR3nt: TGTGCCAGCAGTTACCTCCAGGAGGGCGGGGAGCTGTTTTTT
d_gene: .; abundance: few; v_gene: TRBV5-1; j_gene: TRBJ2-7; CDR3aa: CASSLAGTQVSYEQYF; CDR3nt: TGCGCCAGCAGCCTAGCCGGGACACAGGTCTCCTACGAGCAGTACTTC
d_gene: .; abundance: few; v_gene: TRBV7-2; j_gene: TRBJ1-5; CDR3aa: CASSFHLGQPQHF; CDR3nt: TGTGCCAGCAGCTTCCACCTAGGGCAGCCCCAGCATTTT
d_gene: TRBD2; abundance: many; v_gene: TRBV20-1; j_gene: TRBJ2-7; CDR3aa: CSARTSGRLYF; CDR3nt: TGCAGTGCTAGGACTAGCGGGAGGCTCTACTTC
d_gene: .; abundance: few; v_gene: TRBV5-1; j_gene: TRBJ2-1; CDR3aa: CASSLVSDEQFF; CDR3nt: TGCGCCAGCAGCTTGGTCTCCGATGAGCAGTTCTTC
d_gene: .; abundance: many; v_gene: TRBV29-1; j_gene: TRBJ2-3; CDR3aa: CSVVRGGTDTQYF; CDR3nt: TGCAGCGTTGTGCGGGGTGGCACAGATACGCAGTATTTT
d_gene: .; abundance: few; v_gene: TRBV20-1; j_gene: TRBJ2-2; CDR3aa: CSARDTLLELFF; CDR3nt: TGCAGTGCTAGAGACACCCTATTGGAGCTGTTTTTT
d_gene: .; abundance: .; v_gene: TRBV24-1; j_gene: TRBJ2-2; CDR3aa: CATSDYRVAGELFF; CDR3nt: TGTGCCACCAGTGACTACAGGGTAGCCGGGGAGCTGTTTTTT
d_gene: TRBD1; abundance: few; v_gene: TRBV5-1; j_gene: TRBJ2-3; CDR3aa: CASSFLRQGSTDTQYF; CDR3nt: TGCGCCAGCAGCTTCCTACGACAGGGCAGCACAGATACGCAGTATTTT
d_gene: .; abundance: many; v_gene: TRBV27; j_gene: TRBJ2-2; CDR3aa: CASTVSRARGTGELFF; CDR3nt: TGTGCCAGCACTGTCTCACGCGCTCGGGGGACCGGGGAGCTGTTTTTT
d_gene: TRBD2; abundance: few; v_gene: TRBV12-3/TRBV12-4; j_gene: TRBJ2-3; CDR3aa: CASNPGGPEDTQYF; CDR3nt: TGTGCCAGCAACCCGGGAGGGCCAGAAGATACGCAGTATTTT
d_gene: .; abundance: .; v_gene: TRBV6-5; j_gene: TRBJ2-7; CDR3aa: CASSYSGLQAEQYF; CDR3nt: TGTGCCAGCAGTTATTCCGGGCTTCAAGCCGAGCAGTACTTC
d_gene: .; abundance: few; v_gene: TRBV12-3/TRBV12-4; j_gene: TRBJ2-3; CDR3aa: CASSVGLSHSTDTQYF; CDR3nt: TGTGCCAGCAGTGTAGGACTGAGTCATAGCACAGATACGCAGTATTTT
d_gene: .; abundance: .; v_gene: TRBV5-1; j_gene: TRBJ2-2; CDR3aa: CASSLENHARVDGELFF; CDR3nt: TGCGCCAGCAGCTTGGAAAACCACGCCAGGGTTGACGGGGAGCTGTTTTTT
d_gene: .; abundance: .; v_gene: TRBV7-2; j_gene: TRBJ2-3; CDR3aa: CASSLMGLTDTQYF; CDR3nt: TGTGCCAGCAGCTTAATGGGACTTACAGATACGCAGTATTTT
d_gene: TRBD2; abundance: .; v_gene: TRBV7-3; j_gene: TRBJ2-3; CDR3aa: CASSPAGGWTDTQYF; CDR3nt: TGTGCCAGCAGCCCAGCGGGAGGTTGGACAGATACGCAGTATTTT
d_gene: TRBD1; abundance: .; v_gene: TRBV6-1; j_gene: TRBJ1-1; CDR3aa: CASSIGQGMNTEAFF; CDR3nt: TGTGCCAGCAGTATAGGACAGGGGATGAACACTGAAGCTTTCTTT
d_gene: TRBD2; abundance: many; v_gene: TRBV5-1; j_gene: TRBJ2-1; CDR3aa: CASSLSGGAGNEQFF; CDR3nt: TGCGCCAGCAGCCTAAGCGGGGGGGCCGGGAATGAGCAGTTCTTC
d_gene: .; abundance: many; v_gene: TRBV28; j_gene: TRBJ2-7; CDR3aa: CATRNPPTTYEQYF; CDR3nt: TGTGCCACCAGAAACCCCCCTACTACCTACGAGCAGTACTTC
d_gene: TRBD2; abundance: .; v_gene: TRBV27; j_gene: TRBJ2-1; CDR3aa: CASTYSGGAINEQFF; CDR3nt: TGTGCCAGCACATATAGCGGGGGGGCCATCAATGAGCAGTTCTTC
d_gene: TRBD2; abundance: .; v_gene: TRBV5-1; j_gene: TRBJ2-1; CDR3aa: CASSPQQREGYEQFF; CDR3nt: TGCGCCAGCAGCCCTCAGCAGCGGGAGGGCTATGAGCAGTTCTTC
d_gene: TRBD1; abundance: few; v_gene: TRBV5-6; j_gene: TRBJ2-2; CDR3aa: CASSLLGQKISGELFF; CDR3nt: TGTGCCAGCAGCTTACTGGGACAGAAGATCTCCGGGGAGCTGTTTTTT
d_gene: .; abundance: .; v_gene: TRBV5-1; j_gene: TRBJ2-1; CDR3aa: CASSLEFEQFF; CDR3nt: TGCGCCAGCAGCTTGGAGTTTGAGCAGTTCTTC
d_gene: .; abundance: .; v_gene: TRBV27; j_gene: TRBJ1-1; CDR3aa: CASSLNSLGEGEAFF; CDR3nt: TGTGCCAGCAGTTTAAATTCTTTGGGTGAGGGTGAAGCTTTCTTT
d_gene: TRBD2; abundance: few; v_gene: TRBV6-2/TRBV6-3; j_gene: TRBJ2-7; CDR3aa: CATRLAGGSYEQYF; CDR3nt: TGTGCCACCAGACTAGCGGGGGGTTCCTACGAGCAGTACTTC
d_gene: .; abundance: .; v_gene: TRBV25-1; j_gene: TRBJ2-7; CDR3aa: CASSDLGGLGYEQYF; CDR3nt: TGTGCCAGCAGTGATCTTGGGGGCTTGGGGTACGAGCAGTACTTC
d_gene: TRBD1; abundance: few; v_gene: TRBV9; j_gene: TRBJ2-7; CDR3aa: CASSPRWGQNYEQYF; CDR3nt: TGTGCCAGCAGCCCGAGGTGGGGACAGAACTACGAGCAGTACTTC
d_gene: TRBD2; abundance: .; v_gene: TRBV5-1; j_gene: TRBJ2-1; CDR3aa: CASSLALAGTINEQFF; CDR3nt: TGCGCCAGCAGCTTGGCCCTAGCGGGAACCATTAATGAGCAGTTCTTC
d_gene: .; abundance: .; v_gene: TRBV4-3; j_gene: TRBJ2-7; CDR3aa: CASSQGRGNNEQYF; CDR3nt: TGCGCCAGCAGCCAAGGGCGGGGAAACAACGAGCAGTACTTC
d_gene: .; abundance: few; v_gene: TRBV20-1; j_gene: TRBJ1-1; CDR3aa: CSARADAEAFF; CDR3nt: TGCAGTGCTAGGGCGGACGCTGAAGCTTTCTTT
d_gene: .; abundance: many; v_gene: TRBV20-1; j_gene: TRBJ2-7; CDR3aa: CSAALTGSYEQYF; CDR3nt: TGCAGTGCTGCCTTGACCGGATCCTACGAGCAGTACTTC
d_gene: .; abundance: many; v_gene: TRBV5-1; j_gene: TRBJ2-3; CDR3aa: CASSFGSTDTQYF; CDR3nt: TGTGCCAGCAGTTTCGGGTCGACAGATACGCAGTATTTT
d_gene: TRBD2; abundance: few; v_gene: TRBV20-1; j_gene: TRBJ2-7; CDR3aa: CSATGTNNEQYF; CDR3nt: TGCAGTGCTACGGGGACTAACAACGAGCAGTACTTC
d_gene: TRBD2; abundance: few; v_gene: TRBV15; j_gene: TRBJ2-1; CDR3aa: CATSRGWSGADNEQFF; CDR3nt: TGTGCCACCAGCAGAGGCTGGAGCGGGGCAGACAATGAGCAGTTCTTC
d_gene: .; abundance: .; v_gene: TRBV28; j_gene: TRBJ1-2; CDR3aa: CASSSRVGYGYTF; CDR3nt: TGTGCCAGCAGTTCGAGGGTTGGCTATGGCTACACCTTC